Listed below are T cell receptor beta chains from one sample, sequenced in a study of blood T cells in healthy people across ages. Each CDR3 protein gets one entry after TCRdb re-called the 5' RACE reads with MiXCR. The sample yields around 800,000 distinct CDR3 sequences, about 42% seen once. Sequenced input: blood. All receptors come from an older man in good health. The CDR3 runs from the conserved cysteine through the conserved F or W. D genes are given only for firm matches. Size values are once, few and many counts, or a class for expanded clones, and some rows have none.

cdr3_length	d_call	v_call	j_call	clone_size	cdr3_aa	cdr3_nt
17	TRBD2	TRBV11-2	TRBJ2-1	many	CASSLTSGGLSYNEQFF	TGTGCCAGCAGCTTAACTAGCGGGGGGCTCTCCTACAATGAGCAGTTCTTC
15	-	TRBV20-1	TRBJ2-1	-	CSAPRGASPYNEQFF	TGCAGTGCTCCCCGGGGGGCCAGCCCCTACAATGAGCAGTTCTTC
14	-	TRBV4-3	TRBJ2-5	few	CASSQDTSRETQYF	TGCGCCAGCAGCCAAGATACTAGCCGAGAGACCCAGTACTTC
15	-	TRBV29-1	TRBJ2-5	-	CSVEGGEQGGETQYF	TGCAGCGTTGAGGGGGGGGAACAGGGAGGTGAGACCCAGTACTTC
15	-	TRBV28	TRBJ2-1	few	CASSPPGVSYNEQFF	TGTGCCAGCAGCCCCCCAGGTGTCTCCTACAATGAGCAGTTCTTC
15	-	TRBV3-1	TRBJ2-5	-	CASSQATTGVETQYF	TGTGCCAGCAGCCAAGCTACGACAGGTGTTGAGACCCAGTACTTC
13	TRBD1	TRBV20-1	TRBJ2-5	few	CSAARDSQETQYF	TGCAGTGCTGCCCGGGACAGCCAAGAGACCCAGTACTTC
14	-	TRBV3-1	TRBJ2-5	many	CASSQDSGVETQYF	TGTGCCAGCAGCCAAGATAGTGGGGTAGAGACCCAGTACTTC
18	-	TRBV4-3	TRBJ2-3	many	CASSPEPGGQIFTDTQYF	TGCGCCAGCAGCCCAGAGCCCGGCGGACAGATATTCACAGATACGCAGTATTTT
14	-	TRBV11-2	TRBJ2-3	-	CASSQLSGGITQYF	TGTGCCAGCAGCCAACTCTCGGGCGGAATTACGCAGTATTTT
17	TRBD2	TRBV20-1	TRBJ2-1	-	CSARDRGTNSRMDEQFF	TGCAGTGCTAGAGATAGAGGGACTAATAGTCGGATGGATGAGCAGTTCTTC
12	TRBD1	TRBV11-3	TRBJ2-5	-	CASSRDSRTQYF	TGTGCCAGCAGCCGGGACAGCCGCACCCAGTACTTC
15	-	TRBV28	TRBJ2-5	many	CASSFARRFQETQYF	TGTGCCAGCAGTTTCGCCAGGAGGTTTCAAGAGACCCAGTACTTC
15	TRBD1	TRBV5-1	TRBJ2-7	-	CASSFRTGITYEQYF	TGCGCCAGCAGCTTTAGGACAGGGATAACCTACGAGCAGTACTTC
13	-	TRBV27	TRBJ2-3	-	CASTPRGTDTQYF	TGTGCCAGCACCCCGAGGGGCACAGATACGCAGTATTTT
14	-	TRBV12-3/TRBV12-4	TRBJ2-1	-	CASNGWPIYNEQFF	TGTGCCAGCAACGGCTGGCCTATCTACAATGAGCAGTTCTTC
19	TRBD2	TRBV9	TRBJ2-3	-	CASSVEWTSGGRNTDTQYF	TGTGCCAGCAGCGTAGAATGGACTAGCGGGGGGCGGAACACAGATACGCAGTATTTT
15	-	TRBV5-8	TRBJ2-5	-	CASSRQGLYQETQYF	TGTGCCAGCAGCCGGCAGGGATTGTACCAAGAGACCCAGTACTTC
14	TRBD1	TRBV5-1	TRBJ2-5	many	CASSGTGGQETQYF	TGCGCCAGCAGCGGAACAGGGGGCCAAGAGACCCAGTACTTC
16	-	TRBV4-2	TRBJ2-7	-	CASSQDGTLFVYEQYF	TGTGCCAGCAGCCAAGATGGGACCCTTTTCGTCTACGAGCAGTACTTC
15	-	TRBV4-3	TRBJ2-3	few	CASSQERAYTDTQYF	TGCGCCAGCAGCCAAGAGCGGGCTTACACAGATACGCAGTATTTT
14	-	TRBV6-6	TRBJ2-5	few	CASSWATGKETQYF	TGTGCCAGCAGTTGGGCTACAGGCAAAGAGACCCAGTACTTC
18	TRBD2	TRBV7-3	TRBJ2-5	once	CASSPSGVAGATPGEQYF	TGTGCCAGCAGCCCCTCTGGGGTAGCGGGAGCTACCCCGGGGGAGCAGTACTTC
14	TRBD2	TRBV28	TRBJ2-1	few	CASRLAGVVDEQFF	TGTGCCAGCCGACTAGCGGGAGTGGTCGATGAGCAGTTCTTC
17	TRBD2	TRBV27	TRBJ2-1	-	CASPRLLSGERVNEQFF	TGTGCCAGCCCGAGACTTTTAAGCGGGGAAAGGGTCAATGAGCAGTTCTTC
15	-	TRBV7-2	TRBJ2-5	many	CASSSLQTIQETQYF	TGTGCCAGCAGCTCCCTCCAAACAATTCAAGAGACCCAGTACTTC
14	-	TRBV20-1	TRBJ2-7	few	CSTTQGGWHDERYF	TGCAGTACAACGCAGGGGGGTTGGCACGACGAGCGGTACTTC
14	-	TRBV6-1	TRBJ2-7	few	CASSDTGGSRPQYF	TGTGCCAGCAGTGACACCGGAGGTAGCAGGCCGCAGTACTTC
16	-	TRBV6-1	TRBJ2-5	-	CASSEAGGGVQETQYF	TGTGCCAGCAGTGAAGCGGGAGGCGGGGTGCAAGAGACCCAGTACTTC
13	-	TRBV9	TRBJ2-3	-	CASSALTEDTQYF	TGTGCCAGCAGCGCCCTCACCGAAGATACGCAGTATTTT
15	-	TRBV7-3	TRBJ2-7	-	CASSLTFGASEEQYF	TGTGCCAGCAGCTTAACGTTCGGTGCAAGTGAGGAGCAGTACTTC
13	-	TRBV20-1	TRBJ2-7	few	CSARDPRQYEQYF	TGCAGTGCTAGAGATCCTCGACAGTACGAGCAGTACTTC
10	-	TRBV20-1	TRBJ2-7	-	CSAARDEQYF	TGCAGTGCCGCCCGGGACGAGCAGTACTTC
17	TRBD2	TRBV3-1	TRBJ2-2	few	CASSPRPGLSATGELFF	TGTGCCAGCAGCCCTAGACCGGGACTAAGCGCGACCGGGGAGCTGTTTTTT
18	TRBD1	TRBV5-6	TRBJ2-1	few	CASSFRNSDGTGKHEQFF	TGTGCCAGCAGCTTTAGGAACTCAGACGGGACAGGGAAACATGAGCAGTTCTTC
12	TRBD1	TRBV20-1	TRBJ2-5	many	CSARGGAETQYF	TGCAGTGCCAGAGGGGGCGCGGAGACCCAGTACTTC
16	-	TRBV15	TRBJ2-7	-	CTTSRDPKGVSYEQYF	TGTACCACCAGCAGAGATCCGAAGGGGGTCTCCTACGAGCAGTACTTC
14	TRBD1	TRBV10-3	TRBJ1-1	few	CATQWQGGNTEAFF	TGTGCCACCCAATGGCAGGGGGGGAACACTGAAGCTTTCTTT
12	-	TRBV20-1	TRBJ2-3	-	CSATKGADTQYF	TGCAGTGCCACCAAAGGGGCAGATACGCAGTATTTT
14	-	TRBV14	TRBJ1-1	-	CASSDQAGAPEAFF	TGTGCCAGCAGCGATCAAGCAGGGGCCCCTGAAGCTTTCTTT
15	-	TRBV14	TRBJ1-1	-	CASSQDLSLNTEAFF	TGTGCCAGCAGCCAAGATCTGAGTTTGAACACTGAAGCTTTCTTT
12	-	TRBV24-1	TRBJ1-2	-	CATSRADYGYTF	TGTGCCACCAGTAGGGCGGACTATGGCTACACCTTC
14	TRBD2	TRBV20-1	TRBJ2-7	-	CSAEGTSGVYEQYF	TGCAGTGCTGAAGGGACTAGCGGTGTCTACGAGCAGTACTTC